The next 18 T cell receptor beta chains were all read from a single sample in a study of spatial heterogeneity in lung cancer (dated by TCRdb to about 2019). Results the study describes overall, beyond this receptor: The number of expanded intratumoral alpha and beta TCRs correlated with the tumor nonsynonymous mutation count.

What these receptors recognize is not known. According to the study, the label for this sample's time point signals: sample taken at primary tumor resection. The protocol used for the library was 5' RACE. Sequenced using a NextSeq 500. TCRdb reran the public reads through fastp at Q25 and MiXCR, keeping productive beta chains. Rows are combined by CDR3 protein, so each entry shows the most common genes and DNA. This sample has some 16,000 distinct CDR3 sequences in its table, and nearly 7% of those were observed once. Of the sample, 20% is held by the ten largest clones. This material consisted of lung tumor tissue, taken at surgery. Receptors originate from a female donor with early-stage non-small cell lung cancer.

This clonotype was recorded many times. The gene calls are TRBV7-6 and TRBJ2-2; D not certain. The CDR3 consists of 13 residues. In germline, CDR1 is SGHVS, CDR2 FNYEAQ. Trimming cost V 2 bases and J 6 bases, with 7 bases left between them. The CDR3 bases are TGTGCCAGCAGCTTAATGGGTGCCGGGGAGCTGTTTTTT. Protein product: CASSLMGAGELFF.

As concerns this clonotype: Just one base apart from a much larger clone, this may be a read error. CDR3 residues: CVSSEGRSPQAFF. The DNA of the CDR3 is TGTGTCAGCAGTGAGGGCAGGAGCCCCCAAGCTTTCTTT. The chain uses TRBV2 and TRBJ1-1, with D hard to call. The germline CDR1 and CDR2 sequences are SNHLY and FYNNEI. This CDR3 region has 13 residues. The full variable domain, rest sourced from reference TRBV2 and TRBJ1-1, is EPEVTQTPSHQVTQMGQEVILRCVPISNHLYFYWYRQILGQKVEFLVSFYNNEISEKSEIFDDQFSVERPDGSNFTLKIRSTKLEDSAMYFCVSSEGRSPQAFFGQGTRLTVV.

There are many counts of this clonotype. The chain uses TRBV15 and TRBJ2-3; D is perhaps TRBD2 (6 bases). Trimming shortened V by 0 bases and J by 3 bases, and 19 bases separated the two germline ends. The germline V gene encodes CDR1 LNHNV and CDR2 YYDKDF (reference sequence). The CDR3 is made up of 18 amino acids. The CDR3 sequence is CATSRDGLASVLTDTQYF. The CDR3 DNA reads TGTGCCACCAGCAGAGATGGTCTGGCTAGCGTTTTGACAGATACGCAGTATTTT. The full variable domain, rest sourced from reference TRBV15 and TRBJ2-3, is DAMVIQNPRYQVTQFGKPVTLSCSQTLNHNVMYWYQQKSSQAPKLLFHYYDKDFNNEADTPDNFQSRRPNTSFCFLDIRSPGLGDTAMYLCATSRDGLASVLTDTQYFGPGTRLTVL.

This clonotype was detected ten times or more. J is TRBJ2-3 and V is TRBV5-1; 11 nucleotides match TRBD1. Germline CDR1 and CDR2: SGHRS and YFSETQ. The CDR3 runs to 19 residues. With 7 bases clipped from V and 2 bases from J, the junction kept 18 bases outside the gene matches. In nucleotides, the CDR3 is TGCGCCAGCTCATATGGACAGGGGGCTTTCTCCGGGAACACAGATACGCAGTATTTT. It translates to CASSYGQGAFSGNTDTQYF. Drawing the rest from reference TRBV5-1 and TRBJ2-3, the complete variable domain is KAGVTQTPRYLIKTRGQQVTLSCSPISGHRSVSWYQQTPGQGLQFLFEYFSETQRNKGNFPGRFSGRQFSNSRSEMNVSTLELGDSALYLCASSYGQGAFSGNTDTQYFGPGTRLTVL.

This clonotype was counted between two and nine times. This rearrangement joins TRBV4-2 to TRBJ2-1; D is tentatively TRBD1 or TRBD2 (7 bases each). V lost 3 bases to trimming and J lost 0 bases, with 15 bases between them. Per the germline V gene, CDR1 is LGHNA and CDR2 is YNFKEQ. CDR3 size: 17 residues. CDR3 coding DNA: TGTGCCAGCAGCCACCCCCAGGGGGGGGCCTCCTACAATGAGCAGTTCTTC. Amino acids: CASSHPQGGASYNEQFF.

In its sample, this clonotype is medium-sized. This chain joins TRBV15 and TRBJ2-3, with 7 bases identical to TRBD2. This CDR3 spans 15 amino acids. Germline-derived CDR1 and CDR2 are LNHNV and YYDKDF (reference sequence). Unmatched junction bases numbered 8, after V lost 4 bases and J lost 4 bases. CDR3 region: CATSTPTSMADTQYF. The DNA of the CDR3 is TGTGCCACCAGCACCCCGACTAGCATGGCAGATACGCAGTATTTT.

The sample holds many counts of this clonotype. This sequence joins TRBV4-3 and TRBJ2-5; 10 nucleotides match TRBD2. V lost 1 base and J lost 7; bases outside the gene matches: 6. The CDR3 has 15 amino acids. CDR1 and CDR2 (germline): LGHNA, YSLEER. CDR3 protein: CASSQGTSGAMTQYF. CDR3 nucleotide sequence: TGCGCCAGCAGCCAAGGGACTAGCGGCGCCATGACCCAGTACTTC.

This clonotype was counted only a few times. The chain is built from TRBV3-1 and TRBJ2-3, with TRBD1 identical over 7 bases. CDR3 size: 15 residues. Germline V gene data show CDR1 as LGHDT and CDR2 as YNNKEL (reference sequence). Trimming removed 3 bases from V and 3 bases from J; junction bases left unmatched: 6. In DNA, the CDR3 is TGTGCCAGCAGCCACACAGGGGACCCGACAGATACGCAGTATTTT. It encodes CASSHTGDPTDTQYF.

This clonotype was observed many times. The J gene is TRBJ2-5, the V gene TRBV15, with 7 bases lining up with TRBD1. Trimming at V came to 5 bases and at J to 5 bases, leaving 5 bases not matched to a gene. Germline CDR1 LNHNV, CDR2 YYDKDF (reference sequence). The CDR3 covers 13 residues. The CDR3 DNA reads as TGTGCCACCAGCGACAGGGATGGCGAGACCCAGTACTTC. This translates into CATSDRDGETQYF.

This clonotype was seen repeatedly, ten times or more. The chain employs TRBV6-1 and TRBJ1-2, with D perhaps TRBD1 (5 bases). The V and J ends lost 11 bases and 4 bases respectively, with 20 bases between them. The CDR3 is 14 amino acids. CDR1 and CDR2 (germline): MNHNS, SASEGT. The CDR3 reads CAVAIGGGVYGYTF. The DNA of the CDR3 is TGTGCCGTCGCCATTGGAGGAGGGGTCTATGGCTACACCTTC.

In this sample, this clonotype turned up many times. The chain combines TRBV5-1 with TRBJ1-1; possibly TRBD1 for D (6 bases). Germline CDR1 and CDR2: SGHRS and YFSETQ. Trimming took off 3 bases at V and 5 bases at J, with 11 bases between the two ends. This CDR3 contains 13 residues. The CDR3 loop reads CASSWNRETEAFF. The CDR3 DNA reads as TGCGCCAGCAGCTGGAACAGGGAGACTGAAGCTTTCTTT. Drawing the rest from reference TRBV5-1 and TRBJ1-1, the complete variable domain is KAGVTQTPRYLIKTRGQQVTLSCSPISGHRSVSWYQQTPGQGLQFLFEYFSETQRNKGNFPGRFSGRQFSNSRSEMNVSTLELGDSALYLCASSWNRETEAFFGQGTRLTVV.

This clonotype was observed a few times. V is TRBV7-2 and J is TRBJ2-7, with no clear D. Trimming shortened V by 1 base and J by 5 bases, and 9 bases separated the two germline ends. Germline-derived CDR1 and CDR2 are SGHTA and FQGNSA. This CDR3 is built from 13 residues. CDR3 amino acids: CASSLDPGHEQYF. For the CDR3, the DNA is TGTGCCAGCAGCTTAGACCCGGGTCACGAGCAGTACTTC. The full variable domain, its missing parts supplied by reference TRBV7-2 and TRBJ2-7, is GAGVSQSPSNKVTEKGKDVELRCDPISGHTALYWYRQSLGQGLEFLIYFQGNSAPDKSGLPSDRFSAERTGGSVSTLTIQRTQQEDSAVYLCASSLDPGHEQYFGPGTRLTVT.

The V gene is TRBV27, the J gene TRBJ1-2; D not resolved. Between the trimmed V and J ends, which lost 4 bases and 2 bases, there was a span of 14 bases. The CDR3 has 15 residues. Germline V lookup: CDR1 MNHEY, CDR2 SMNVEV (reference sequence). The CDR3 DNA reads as TGTGCCAGCAGTTCGGCCGGGCCCCCCAACTATGGCTACACCTTC. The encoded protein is CASSSAGPPNYGYTF.

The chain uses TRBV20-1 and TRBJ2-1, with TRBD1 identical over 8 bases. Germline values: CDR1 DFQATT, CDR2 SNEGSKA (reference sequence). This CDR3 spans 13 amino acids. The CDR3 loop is CSPGQGLYNEQFF. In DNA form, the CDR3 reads TGCAGCCCCGGACAGGGTCTTTACAATGAGCAGTTCTTC.

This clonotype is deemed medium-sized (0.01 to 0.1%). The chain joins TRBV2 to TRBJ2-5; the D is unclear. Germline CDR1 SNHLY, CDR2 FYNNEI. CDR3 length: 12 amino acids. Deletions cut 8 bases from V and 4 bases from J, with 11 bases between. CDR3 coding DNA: TGTGCCAGCTCGGCTACTCCAGAGACCCAGTACTTC. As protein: CASSATPETQYF.

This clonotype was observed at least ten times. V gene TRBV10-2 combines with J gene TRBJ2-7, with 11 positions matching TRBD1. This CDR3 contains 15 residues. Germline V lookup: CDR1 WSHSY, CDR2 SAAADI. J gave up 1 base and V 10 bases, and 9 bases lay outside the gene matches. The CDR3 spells CANHPGQGVSYEQYF. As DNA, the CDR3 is TGCGCCAACCACCCGGGACAGGGGGTTTCCTACGAGCAGTACTTC.

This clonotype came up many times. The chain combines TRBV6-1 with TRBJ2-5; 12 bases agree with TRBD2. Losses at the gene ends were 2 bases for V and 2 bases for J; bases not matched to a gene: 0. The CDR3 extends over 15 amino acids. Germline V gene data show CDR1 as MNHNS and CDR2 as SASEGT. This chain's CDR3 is CASSELAGGQETQYF. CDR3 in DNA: TGTGCCAGCAGTGAACTAGCGGGGGGGCAAGAGACCCAGTACTTC.

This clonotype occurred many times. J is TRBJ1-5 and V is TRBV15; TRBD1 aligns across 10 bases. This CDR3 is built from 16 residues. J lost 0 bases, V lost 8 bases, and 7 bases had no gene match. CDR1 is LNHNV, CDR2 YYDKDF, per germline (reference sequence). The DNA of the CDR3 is TGTGCCACCCAGACAGGGGGCCCGGTTAGCAATCAGCCCCAGCATTTT. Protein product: CATQTGGPVSNQPQHF.